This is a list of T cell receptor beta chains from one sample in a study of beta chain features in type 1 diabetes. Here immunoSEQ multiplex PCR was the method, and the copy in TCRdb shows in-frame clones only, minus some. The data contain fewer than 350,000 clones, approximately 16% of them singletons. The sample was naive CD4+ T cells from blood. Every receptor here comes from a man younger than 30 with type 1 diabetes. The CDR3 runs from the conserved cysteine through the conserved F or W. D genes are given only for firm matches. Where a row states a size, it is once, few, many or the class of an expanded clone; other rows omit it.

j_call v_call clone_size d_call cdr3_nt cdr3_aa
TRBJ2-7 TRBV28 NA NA TGTGCCAGCAGTTTAGTGGCGGCCCACGAGCAGTACTTC CASSLVAAHEQYF
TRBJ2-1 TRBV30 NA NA TGTGCCTGGGACTCTTCCCCGGGATATGAGCAGTTCTTC CAWDSSPGYEQFF
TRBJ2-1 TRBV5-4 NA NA TGTGCCAGCAGCGCAGAGGGCCGCAGCTACAATGAGCAGTTCTTC CASSAEGRSYNEQFF
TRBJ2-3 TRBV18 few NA TGTGCCAGCTCGAGGCCCGGACTTACCACAGATACGCAGTATTTT CASSRPGLTTDTQYF
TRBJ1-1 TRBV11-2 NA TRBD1 TGTGCCAGCAGCCGCGGACAGGGACGGGGGAACACTGAAGCTTTCTTT CASSRGQGRGNTEAFF
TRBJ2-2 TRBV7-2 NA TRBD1 TGTGCCAGCAGCCCCCAAATTGACAGGGTTGGGGAGCTGTTTTTT CASSPQIDRVGELFF
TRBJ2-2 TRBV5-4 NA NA TGTGCCAGCAGCCAGGCGAACACCGGGGAGCTGTTTTTT CASSQANTGELFF
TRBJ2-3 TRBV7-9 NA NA TGTGCCAGCAGCTTTACAGGGACCACAGATACGCAGTATTTT CASSFTGTTDTQYF
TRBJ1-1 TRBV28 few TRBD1 TGTGCCAGCAGTTCTCCAGGGGGCAGGGTCACTGAAGCTTTCTTT CASSSPGGRVTEAFF
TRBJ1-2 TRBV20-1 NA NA TGCAGTGCTAGCTTCGGGGATGGCTACACCTTC CSASFGDGYTF
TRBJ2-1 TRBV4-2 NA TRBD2 TGTGCCAGCAGCCAAGATAGCGGCGGGAGGGTCCCCTACAATGAGCAGTTCTTC CASSQDSGGRVPYNEQFF
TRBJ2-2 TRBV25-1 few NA TGTGCCAGCAGAAAAGGGGCCGGGAACACCGGGGAGCTGTTTTTT CASRKGAGNTGELFF
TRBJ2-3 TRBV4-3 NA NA TGCGCCAGCAGCCAAGAGGGGCCCCAAGGCACGCAGTATTTT CASSQEGPQGTQYF
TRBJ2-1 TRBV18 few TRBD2 TGTGCCAGCTCACCGCTAGCGGGAGGGTACAATGAGCAGTTCTTC CASSPLAGGYNEQFF
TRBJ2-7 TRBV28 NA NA TGTGCCAGCAGTTTATTGACCGGAGGAGGGGTTGACGAGCAGTACTTC CASSLLTGGGVDEQYF
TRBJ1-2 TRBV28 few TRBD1 TGTGCCAGCAGTTTGGGACAGGGCTATGGCTACACCTTC CASSLGQGYGYTF
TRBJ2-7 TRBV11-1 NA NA TGTGCCAGCAGGAAAACAGGTTCCGAGCAGTACTTC CASRKTGSEQYF
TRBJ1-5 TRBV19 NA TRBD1 TGTGCCACCAATCCTGGGGTCGTGGGACAGAGGCGCAATCAGCCCCAGCATTTT CATNPGVVGQRRNQPQHF
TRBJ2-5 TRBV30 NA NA TGTGCCTGGAGTGTTACAGGGCTGGAGACCCAGTACTTC CAWSVTGLETQYF
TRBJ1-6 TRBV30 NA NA TGTGCCTGGAGCCTCGGGGGACCCCTCCACTTT CAWSLGGPLHF
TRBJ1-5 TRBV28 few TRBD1 TGTGCCAGCAGTTTGTGGGGACAGGGGAATCAGCCCCAGCATTTT CASSLWGQGNQPQHF
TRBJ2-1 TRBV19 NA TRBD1 TGTGCCAGTAGTATAGATGCAGGGGGCGGGTTCGGCTCCTACAATGAGCAGTTCTTC CASSIDAGGGFGSYNEQFF
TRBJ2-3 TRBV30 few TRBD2 TGTGCCTGGAGTGTACGAGCGGGGGGAGATACGCAGTATTTT CAWSVRAGGDTQYF
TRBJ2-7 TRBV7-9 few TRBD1 TGTGCCAGCAGCTTAACCCCGGGACAGGGGGCATACGAGCAGTACTTC CASSLTPGQGAYEQYF
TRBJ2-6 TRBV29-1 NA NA TGCAGCGTTAGCCCTCTGCTCTCTGGGGCCAACGTCCTGACTTTC CSVSPLLSGANVLTF
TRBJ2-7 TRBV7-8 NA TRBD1 TGTGCCAGCAGTCGGGACAGGTTCTCCTACGAGCAGTACTTC CASSRDRFSYEQYF
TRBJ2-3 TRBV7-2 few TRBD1 TGTGCCAGCAGCCCAAGACAGGGCCGGGGTACGCAGTATTTT CASSPRQGRGTQYF
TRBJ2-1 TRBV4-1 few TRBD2 TGCGCCAGCAGCGACACTAGCGGGGCCTACAATGAGCAGTTCTTC CASSDTSGAYNEQFF
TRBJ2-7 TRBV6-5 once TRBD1 TGTGCCAGCAGAGGGACAGGGGGTTTCTACGAGCAGTACTTC CASRGTGGFYEQYF
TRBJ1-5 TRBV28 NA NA TGTGCCAGCACTCTAAGTGGGGGCCTCAGACAGCCCCAGCATTTT CASTLSGGLRQPQHF
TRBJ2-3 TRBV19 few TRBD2 TGTGCCAGTAGTATGTCGGGACTAAACACAGATACGCAGTATTTT CASSMSGLNTDTQYF
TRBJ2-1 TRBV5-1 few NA TGCGCCAGCAGCTCAGGGCGACAGTACAATGAGCAGTTCTTC CASSSGRQYNEQFF
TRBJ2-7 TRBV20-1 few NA TGCAGTGCTCGGCGGCCCTACGAGCAGTACTTC CSARRPYEQYF
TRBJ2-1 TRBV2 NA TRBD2 TGTGCCAGCAGGCCGGGACTAGCGGGAGGGAATGAGCAGTTCTTC CASRPGLAGGNEQFF
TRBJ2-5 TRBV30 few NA TGTGCCTGGAGTGGCTCCCCTAGCTGGGAGACCCAGTACTTC CAWSGSPSWETQYF
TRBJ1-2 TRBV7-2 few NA TGTGCCAGCAGCTTAGCGCAGGGTTTGGTGTATGGCTACACCTTC CASSLAQGLVYGYTF
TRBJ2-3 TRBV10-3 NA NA TGTGCCATCAGTGAGCCGAGGGGGGGGAACACAGATACGCAGTATTTT CAISEPRGGNTDTQYF
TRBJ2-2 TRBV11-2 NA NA TGTGCCAGCAGCTTGGATTGGGGGCTGGCTATCACCGGGGAGCTGTTTTTT CASSLDWGLAITGELFF
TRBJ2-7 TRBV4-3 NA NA TGCGCCAGCAGCCAAGTCAGTGCAGGTGCCTACGAGCAGTACTTC CASSQVSAGAYEQYF
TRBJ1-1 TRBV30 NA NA TGTGCCTGGAGAAGGAGGACTGAAGCTTTCTTT CAWRRRTEAFF
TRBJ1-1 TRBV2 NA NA TGTGCCAGCAGTATGGACCGGGGTGCTGAAGCTTTCTTT CASSMDRGAEAFF
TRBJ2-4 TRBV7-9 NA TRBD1 TGTGCCAGCAGCAAGGGACAGGGTCTAGCCAAAAACATTCAGTACTTC CASSKGQGLAKNIQYF
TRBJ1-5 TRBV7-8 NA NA TGTGCCAGCAGCTTATCACTTAATCAGCCCCAGCATTTT CASSLSLNQPQHF
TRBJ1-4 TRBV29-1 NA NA TGCAGCGTTCTCGACCGGGGGTTTAATGAAAAACTGTTTTTT CSVLDRGFNEKLFF
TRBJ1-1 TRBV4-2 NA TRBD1 TGTGCCAGCAGCCAAGGAGGACAGGGAAACACTGAAGCTTTCTTT CASSQGGQGNTEAFF
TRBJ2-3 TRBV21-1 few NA TGTGCCAGCAGCACCCCAGGAGGGACTAGCGGGAGTGAATGGACAGATACGCAGTATTTT CASSTPGGTSGSEWTDTQYF
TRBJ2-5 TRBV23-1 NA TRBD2 TGCGCCAGCACCTTAATTACCAGGACTAGCGGGGAACAAGAGACCCAGTACTTC CASTLITRTSGEQETQYF
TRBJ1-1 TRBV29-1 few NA TGCAGCGTTGACCTATATGGGAACACTGAAGCTTTCTTT CSVDLYGNTEAFF
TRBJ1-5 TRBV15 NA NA TGTGCCACCAGCAGAGACTATCAGCCCCAGCATTTT CATSRDYQPQHF
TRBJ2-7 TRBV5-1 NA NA TGCGCCAGCAGTTTTCAGGGGGGTGCCTACGAGCAGTACTTC CASSFQGGAYEQYF
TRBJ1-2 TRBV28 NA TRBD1 TGTGCCAGCAGTCGATACTCCGGGACAGGGGGCTATGGCTACACCTTC CASSRYSGTGGYGYTF
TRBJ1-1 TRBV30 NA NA TGTGCCTGGAGTAGGAGGCAAGAAGCTTTCTTT CAWSRRQEAFF
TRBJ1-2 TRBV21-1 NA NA TGTGCCAGCAGCTCGTCCCCTCAAGGACTATTC CASSSSPQGLF
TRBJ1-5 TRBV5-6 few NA TGTGCCAGCAGCTTGGGACAGCTCAATCAGCCCCAGCATTTT CASSLGQLNQPQHF
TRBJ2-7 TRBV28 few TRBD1 TGTGCCAGCAGTCCCGGACAGGGCACACCATATCCGTACTTC CASSPGQGTPYPYF
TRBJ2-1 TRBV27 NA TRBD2 TGTGCCAGCAGTACCTGGACTAGCGCACATGAGCAGTTCTTC CASSTWTSAHEQFF
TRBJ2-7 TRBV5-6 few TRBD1 TGTGCCAGCAGCTCCTCTTGGGACAGGGAGATCTACGAGCAGTACTTC CASSSSWDREIYEQYF
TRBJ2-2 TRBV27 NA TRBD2 TGTGCCAGCGGGACTAGGGGGGAGCTGTTTTTT CASGTRGELFF